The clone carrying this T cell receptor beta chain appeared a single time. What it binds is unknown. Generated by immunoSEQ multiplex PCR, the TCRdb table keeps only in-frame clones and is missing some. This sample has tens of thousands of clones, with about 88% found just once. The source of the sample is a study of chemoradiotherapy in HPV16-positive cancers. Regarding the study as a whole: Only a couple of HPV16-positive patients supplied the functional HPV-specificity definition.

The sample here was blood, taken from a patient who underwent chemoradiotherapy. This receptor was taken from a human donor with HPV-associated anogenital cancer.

For the CDR3, the DNA is TGTGCCAGCCGCCGGGACAGGGCAACCTACGAGCAGTACTTC. The encoded protein is CASRRDRATYEQYF. This chain uses TRBV6-5 with TRBJ2-7; 9 bases are a match to TRBD1. V shed 8 bases and J 2 bases; nucleotides not matched to a gene: 7. CDR3 length: 14 amino acids. CDR1 and CDR2 from the germline V gene are MNHEY and SVGAGI.